Shown below are 10 T cell receptor beta chains from a single sample sequenced in a study of cytomegalovirus exposure and HLA in healthy donors. The PCR was carried out with 60 Vbeta primers and 13 Jbeta primers. The assay was immunoSEQ multiplex PCR, and TCRdb's table has in-frame clones only and misses some. The profile covers around 99,000 clones, with under 85% appearing a single time and under 8% taken by the ten largest. The sample was PBMCs. These receptors were taken from a man aged 50 or older in good health and CMV-seropositive.

This chain links TRBV11-2 with TRBJ2-2, with unresolved D. The CDR3 spans 14 residues. CDR1 is SGHAT, CDR2 FQNNGV, per germline. With 0 bases removed from V and 5 bases from J, the gap between germline ends came to 7 bases. CDR3 sequence: CASSLEGGTGELFF. CDR3 DNA sequence: TGTGCCAGCAGCTTAGAAGGCGGAACCGGGGAGCTGTTTTTT.

This chain links TRBV10-3 with TRBJ1-6; no firm D call. Deletions cut 4 bases from V and 3 bases from J, with 10 bases between. The CDR3 loop spans 15 amino acids. Germline lookup yields CDR1 ENHRY and CDR2 SYGVKD. The DNA of the CDR3 is TGTGCCATCAGTGTTGCCAGCGACTATAATTCACCCCTCCACTTT. It is translated as CAISVASDYNSPLHF.

This clone appeared a few times. The junction does not match germline at one end; this may be a read error. This sequence joins TRBV7-9 and TRBJ2-7, with 7 bases identical to TRBD1. CDR3 size: 16 residues. Germline V CDR1 and CDR2: SEHNR, FQNEAQ (reference sequence). CDR3 nucleotides: TGTTCCAGCAGCTCTAGGACCGGGGACAGATCCTACGAGCAGTACTTC. Translating it yields CSSSSRTGDRSYEQYF.

CDR3 bases: TGTGCCTGGAAGAACCAGGGCGTAGGCACTGAAGCTTTCTTT. This codes for CAWKNQGVGTEAFF. V gene TRBV30 combines with J gene TRBJ1-1, with D possibly matching TRBD1 (5 bases). The V end was cut by 4 bases, the J end by 4 bases, with 16 bases between. The germline V gene encodes CDR1 GTSNPN and CDR2 SVGIG (reference sequence). The CDR3 has 14 amino acids.

The genes are TRBV29-1 and TRBJ2-2; D is possibly TRBD2 (5 bases). Germline V CDR1 and CDR2: SQVTM, ANQGSEA. This CDR3 region has 14 residues. Trimming left V 0 bases short and J 1 base short, with 6 bases between. CDR3 nucleotides: TGCAGCGTTGAAGATCGGGAGAACACCGGGGAGCTGTTTTTT. It translates to CSVEDRENTGELFF.

V usage is TRBV6-5 and J usage is TRBJ2-5; tentatively, D is TRBD1 (5 bases). Looked up from germline, CDR1 is MNHEY and CDR2 is SVGAGI. V lost 0 bases and J 4 bases, leaving 15 bases between the germline ends. The CDR3 runs 16 residues. Here the CDR3 reads CASSYSGSGKGETQYF. For the CDR3, the DNA is TGTGCCAGCAGTTACTCGGGATCAGGGAAAGGAGAGACCCAGTACTTC.

The chain is built from TRBV28 and TRBJ2-7; D possibly corresponds to TRBD2 (7 bases). With 6 bases removed from V and 5 bases from J, the gap between germline ends came to 17 bases. Germline V lookup: CDR1 MDHEN, CDR2 SYDVKM. CDR3 size: 14 residues. The chain's CDR3 is CASSTPSGGHEQYF. In DNA, the CDR3 is TGTGCCAGCAGCACACCTTCGGGGGGCCACGAGCAGTACTTC.

Remarks on this clone: Other DNA sequences within the sample encode an identical CDR3. The V gene is TRBV9, the J gene TRBJ1-3, with D hard to call. Between the trimmed V and J ends, which lost 0 bases and 1 base, there was a span of 5 bases. The CDR3 loop spans 14 amino acids. CDR1 and CDR2 from the germline V gene are SGDLS and YYNGEE. The CDR3 DNA follows: TGTGCCAGCAGCGTAGCAGGATCTGGAAACACCATATATTTT. Protein sequence: CASSVAGSGNTIYF.

V usage is TRBV18 and J usage is TRBJ2-3, with 13 positions matching TRBD2. CDR1 is KGHSH and CDR2 is LQKENI in the germline V gene. CDR3 length: 16 residues. With 6 bases clipped from V and 1 base from J, the junction kept 4 bases outside the gene matches. The CDR3 DNA reads as TGTGCCAGCTCCCAGACTAGCGGGGGGCGCACAGATACGCAGTATTTT. Amino acid sequence: CASSQTSGGRTDTQYF.

The chain couples TRBV5-6 to TRBJ2-2; D not resolved. The V end lost 2 bases, the J end lost 1 base, and 6 bases lay between the germline ends. The germline gives CDR1 SGHDT, CDR2 YYEEEE. The CDR3 has 14 residues. CDR3 sequence: CASSLAGNTGELFF. The CDR3 coding sequence is TGTGCCAGCAGCTTAGCCGGGAACACCGGGGAGCTGTTTTTT.